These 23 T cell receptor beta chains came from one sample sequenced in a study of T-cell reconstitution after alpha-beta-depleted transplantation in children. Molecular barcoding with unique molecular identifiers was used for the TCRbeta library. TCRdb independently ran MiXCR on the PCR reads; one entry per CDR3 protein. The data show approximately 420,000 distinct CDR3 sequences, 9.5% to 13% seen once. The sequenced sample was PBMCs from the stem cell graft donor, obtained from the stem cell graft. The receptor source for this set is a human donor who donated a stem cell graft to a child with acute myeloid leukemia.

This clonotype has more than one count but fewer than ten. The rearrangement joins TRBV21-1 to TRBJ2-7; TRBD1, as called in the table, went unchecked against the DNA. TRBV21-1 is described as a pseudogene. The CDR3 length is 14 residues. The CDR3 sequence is CASSRRTGVFKQYV. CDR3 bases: TGTGCCAGCAGCAGAAGGACAGGGGTCTTTAAGCAGTACGTC.

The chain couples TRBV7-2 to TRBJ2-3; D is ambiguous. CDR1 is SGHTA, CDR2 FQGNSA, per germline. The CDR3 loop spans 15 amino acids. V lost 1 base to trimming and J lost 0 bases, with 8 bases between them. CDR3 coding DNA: TGTGCCAGCAGCTTAGACAGATCTAGCACAGATACGCAGTATTTT. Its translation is CASSLDRSSTDTQYF.

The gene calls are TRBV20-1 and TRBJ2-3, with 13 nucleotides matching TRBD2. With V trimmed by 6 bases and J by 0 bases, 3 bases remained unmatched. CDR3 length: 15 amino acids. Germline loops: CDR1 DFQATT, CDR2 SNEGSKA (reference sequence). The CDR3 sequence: CSAATSGGSTDTQYF. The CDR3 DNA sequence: TGCAGTGCCGCGACTAGCGGGGGGAGCACAGATACGCAGTATTTT.

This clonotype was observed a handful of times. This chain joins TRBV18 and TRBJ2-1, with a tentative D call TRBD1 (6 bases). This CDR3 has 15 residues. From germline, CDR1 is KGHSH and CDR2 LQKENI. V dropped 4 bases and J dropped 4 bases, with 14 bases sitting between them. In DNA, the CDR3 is TGTGCCAGCTCACGTACAGGGAATCCGTACAATGAGCAGTTCTTC. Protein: CASSRTGNPYNEQFF.

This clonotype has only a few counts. CDR3 protein: CASSTPGIWEEKLFF. CDR3 DNA sequence: TGTGCCAGCAGTACACCAGGCATCTGGGAGGAAAAACTGTTTTTT. The chain couples TRBV6-2 or TRBV6-3 to TRBJ1-4; D remains ambiguous. Trimming shortened V by 5 bases and J by 8 bases, and 18 bases separated the two germline ends. The CDR3 has 15 amino acids. The germline V gene has CDR1 MNHEY and CDR2 SVGEGT.

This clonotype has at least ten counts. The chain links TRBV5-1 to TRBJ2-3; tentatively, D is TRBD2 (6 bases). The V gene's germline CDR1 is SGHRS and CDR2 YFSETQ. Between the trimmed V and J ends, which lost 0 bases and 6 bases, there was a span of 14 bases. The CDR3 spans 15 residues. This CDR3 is CASSLVAGSQDTQYF. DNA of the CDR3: TGCGCCAGCAGCTTGGTGGCGGGGTCACAGGATACGCAGTATTTT.

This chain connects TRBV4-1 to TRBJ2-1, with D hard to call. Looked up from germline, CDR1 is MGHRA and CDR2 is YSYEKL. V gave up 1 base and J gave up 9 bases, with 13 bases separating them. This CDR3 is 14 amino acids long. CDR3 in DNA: TGCGCCAGCAGCCAAGTAGATCGCCGTGGTGAGCAGTTCTTC. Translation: CASSQVDRRGEQFF.

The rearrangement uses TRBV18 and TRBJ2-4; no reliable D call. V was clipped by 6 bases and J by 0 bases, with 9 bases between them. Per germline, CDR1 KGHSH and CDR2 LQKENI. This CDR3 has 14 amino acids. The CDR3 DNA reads TGTGCCAGCTCGCCCCCCGTAGCCAAAAACATTCAGTACTTC. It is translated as CASSPPVAKNIQYF.

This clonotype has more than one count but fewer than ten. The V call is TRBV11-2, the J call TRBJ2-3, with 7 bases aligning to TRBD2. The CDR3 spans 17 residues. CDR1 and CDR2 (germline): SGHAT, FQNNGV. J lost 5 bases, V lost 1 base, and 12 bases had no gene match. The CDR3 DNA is TGTGCCAGCAGCTTAGGGGCTAGCCCCACGGGGGGAGATACGCAGTATTTT. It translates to CASSLGASPTGGDTQYF.

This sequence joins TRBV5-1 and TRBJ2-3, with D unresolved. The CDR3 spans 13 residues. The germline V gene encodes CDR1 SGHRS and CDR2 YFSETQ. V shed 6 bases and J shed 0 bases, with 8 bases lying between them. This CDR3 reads CASKVGSTDTQYF. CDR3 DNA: TGCGCCAGCAAGGTCGGGAGCACAGATACGCAGTATTTT. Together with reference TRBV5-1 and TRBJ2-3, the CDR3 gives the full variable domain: KAGVTQTPRYLIKTRGQQVTLSCSPISGHRSVSWYQQTPGQGLQFLFEYFSETQRNKGNFPGRFSGRQFSNSRSEMNVSTLELGDSALYLCASKVGSTDTQYFGPGTRLTVL.

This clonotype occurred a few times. CDR3 DNA sequence: TGCAGTGCTAGTACGGGACGTTACCCTGATCAGCCCCAGCATTTT. Its translation is CSASTGRYPDQPQHF. This chain connects TRBV20-1 to TRBJ1-5, with D maybe TRBD1 (5 bases). The CDR3 sequence is 15 residues long. Germline CDR1 reads DFQATT; CDR2 reads SNEGSKA (reference sequence). The ends were cut back, 3 bases at V and 5 bases at J, with 17 bases in the middle.

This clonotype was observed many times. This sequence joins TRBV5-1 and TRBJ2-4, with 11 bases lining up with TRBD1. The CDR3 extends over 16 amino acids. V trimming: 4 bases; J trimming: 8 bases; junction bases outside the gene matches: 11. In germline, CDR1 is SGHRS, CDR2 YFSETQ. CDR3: CASSLSGTGGSDIQYF. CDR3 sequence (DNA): TGCGCCAGCAGCCTCTCCGGGACAGGGGGGAGTGACATTCAGTACTTC.

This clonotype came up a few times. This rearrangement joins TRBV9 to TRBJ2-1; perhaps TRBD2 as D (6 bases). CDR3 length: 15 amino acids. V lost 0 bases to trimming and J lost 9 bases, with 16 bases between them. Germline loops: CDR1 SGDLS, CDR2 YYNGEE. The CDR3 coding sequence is TGTGCCAGCAGCGTAGATTCGGGATGGGACTTTGAGCAGTTCTTC. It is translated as CASSVDSGWDFEQFF.

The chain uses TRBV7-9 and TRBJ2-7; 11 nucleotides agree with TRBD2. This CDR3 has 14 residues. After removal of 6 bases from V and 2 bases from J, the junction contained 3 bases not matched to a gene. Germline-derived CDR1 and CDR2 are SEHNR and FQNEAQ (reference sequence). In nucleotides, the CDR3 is TGTGCCAGCAGAAGACTAGCGGGAACCTACGAGCAGTACTTC. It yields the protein CASRRLAGTYEQYF.

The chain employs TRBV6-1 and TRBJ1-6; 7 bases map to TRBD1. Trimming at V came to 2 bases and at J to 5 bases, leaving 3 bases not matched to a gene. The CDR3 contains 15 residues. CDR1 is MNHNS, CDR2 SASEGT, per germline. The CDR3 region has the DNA TGTGCCAGCAGTGAACTCGACAGGGATAATTCACCCCTCCACTTT. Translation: CASSELDRDNSPLHF.

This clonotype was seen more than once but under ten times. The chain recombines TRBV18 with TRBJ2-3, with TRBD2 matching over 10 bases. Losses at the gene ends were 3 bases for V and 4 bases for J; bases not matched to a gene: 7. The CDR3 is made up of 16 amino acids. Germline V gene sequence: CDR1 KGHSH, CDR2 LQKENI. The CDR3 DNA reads TGTGCCAGCTCACCGCCGGGACTAGCGAAGTCAGATACGCAGTATTTT. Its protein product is CASSPPGLAKSDTQYF.

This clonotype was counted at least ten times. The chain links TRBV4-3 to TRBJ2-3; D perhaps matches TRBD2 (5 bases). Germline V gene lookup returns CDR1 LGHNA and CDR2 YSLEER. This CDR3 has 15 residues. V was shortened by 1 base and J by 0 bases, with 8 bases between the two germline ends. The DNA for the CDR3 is TGCGCCAGCAGCCAAGGGACTTCTAGCACAGATACGCAGTATTTT. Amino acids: CASSQGTSSTDTQYF.

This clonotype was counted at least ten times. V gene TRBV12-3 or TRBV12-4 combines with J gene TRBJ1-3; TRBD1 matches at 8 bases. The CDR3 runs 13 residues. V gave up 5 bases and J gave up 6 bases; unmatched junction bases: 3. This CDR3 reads CASSVQGANTIYF. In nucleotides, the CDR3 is TGTGCCAGCAGTGTCCAGGGGGCAAACACCATATATTTT.

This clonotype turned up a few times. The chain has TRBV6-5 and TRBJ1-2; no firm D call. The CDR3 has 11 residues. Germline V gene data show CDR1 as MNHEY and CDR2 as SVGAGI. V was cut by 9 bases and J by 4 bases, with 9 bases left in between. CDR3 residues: CASRTAYGYTF. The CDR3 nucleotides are TGTGCCAGTAGAACAGCCTATGGCTACACCTTC.

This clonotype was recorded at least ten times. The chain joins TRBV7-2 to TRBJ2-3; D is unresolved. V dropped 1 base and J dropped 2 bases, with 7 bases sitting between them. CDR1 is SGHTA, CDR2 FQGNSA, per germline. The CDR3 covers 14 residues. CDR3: CASSLGRITDTQYF. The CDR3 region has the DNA TGTGCCAGCAGCTTAGGAAGGATCACAGATACGCAGTATTTT.

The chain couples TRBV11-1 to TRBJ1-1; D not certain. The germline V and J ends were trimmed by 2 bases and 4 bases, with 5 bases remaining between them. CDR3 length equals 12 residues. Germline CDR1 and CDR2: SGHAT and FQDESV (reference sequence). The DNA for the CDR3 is TGTGCCAGCAGCTTACATGGCACTGAAGCTTTCTTT. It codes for CASSLHGTEAFF.

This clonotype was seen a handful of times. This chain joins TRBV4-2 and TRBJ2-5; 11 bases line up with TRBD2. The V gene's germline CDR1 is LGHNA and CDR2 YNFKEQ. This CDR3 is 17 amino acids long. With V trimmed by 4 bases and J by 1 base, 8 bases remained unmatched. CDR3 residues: CASSLRSSGGFQETQYF. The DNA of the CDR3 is TGTGCCAGCAGCCTGAGATCTAGCGGGGGGTTCCAAGAGACCCAGTACTTC.

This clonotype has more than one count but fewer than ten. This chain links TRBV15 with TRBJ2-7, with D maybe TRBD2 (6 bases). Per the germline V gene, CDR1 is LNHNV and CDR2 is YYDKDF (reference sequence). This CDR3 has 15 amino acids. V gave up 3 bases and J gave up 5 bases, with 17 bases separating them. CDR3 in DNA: TGTGCCACCAGCAGGCTCGGCGGCGGGGAACACGAGCAGTACTTC. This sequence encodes CATSRLGGGEHEQYF.